These 27 T cell receptor beta chains share one sample of origin, sequenced in a study of cytomegalovirus exposure and HLA in healthy donors (dated by TCRdb to 2016 to 2017). The library was made by the immunoSEQ multiplex PCR assay. Sourced from immuneACCESS, this table was stored by TCRdb with only in-frame sequences that have V and J called. A share of the clones is absent; for the studies checked, an unresolved V gene accounts for under half, and the remainder has no known explanation. The sample records around 70,000 clones, 94% of which are singletons. Clones ranked in the top ten supply 1.5% to 1.8% of the sample. Sequences were obtained from PBMCs. The source is a man younger than 35 in good health and CMV-seropositive.

The chain uses TRBV7-9 and TRBJ2-1; D is perhaps TRBD1 (6 bases). This CDR3 spans 17 amino acids. CDR1 and CDR2 (germline): SEHNR, FQNEAQ (reference sequence). V lost 5 bases to trimming and J lost 1 base, with 18 bases between them. The CDR3, as DNA: TGTGCCAGCAGCCCGTGGCAATCGGGACATTCCTACAATGAGCAGTTCTTC. Translated, it gives CASSPWQSGHSYNEQFF.

The gene calls are TRBV28 and TRBJ1-2; 7 positions match TRBD1. The CDR3 length is 15 residues. Germline CDR1 and CDR2: MDHEN and SYDVKM. V shed 5 bases, J shed 8 bases, and the junction held 14 bases outside the gene matches. The CDR3, as DNA: TGTGCCAGCAGTCCTACCGACAGGGAGTCTCGGGGCTACACCTTC. Protein product: CASSPTDRESRGYTF.

This chain uses TRBV28 with TRBJ2-4; 9 nucleotides line up with TRBD1. This CDR3 has 16 amino acids. J gave up 5 bases and V 7 bases, and 12 bases lay outside the gene matches. CDR1 is MDHEN, CDR2 SYDVKM, per germline. CDR3 nucleotides: TGTGCCAGCAACCCGGCCCAACAGGGGGCCCAAAACATTCAGTACTTC. Translating it yields CASNPAQQGAQNIQYF. Looking up the rest from reference TRBV28 and TRBJ2-4 gives the full variable domain: DVKVTQSSRYLVKRTGEKVFLECVQDMDHENMFWYRQDPGLGLRLIYFSYDVKMKEKGDIPEGYSVSREKKERFSLILESASTNQTSMYLCASNPAQQGAQNIQYFGAGTRLSVL.

The chain links TRBV9 to TRBJ2-2, with 8 bases lining up with TRBD1. After removal of 2 bases from V and 3 bases from J, the junction contained 9 bases not matched to a gene. CDR1 and CDR2 from the germline V gene are SGDLS and YYNGEE. The CDR3 runs to 17 residues. Written as DNA, the CDR3 is TGTGCCAGCAGCGTCCCCCGGACAGGGACGTACACCGGGGAGCTGTTTTTT. Residues: CASSVPRTGTYTGELFF.

The rearrangement links TRBV5-1 to TRBJ2-2; 7 nucleotides agree with TRBD1. Trimming cost V 4 bases and J 5 bases; bases outside gene matches: 14. Germline CDR1 SGHRS, CDR2 YFSETQ. The CDR3 length is 17 residues. The CDR3 sequence is CASSLNPDRSQTGELFF. The CDR3 coding sequence is TGCGCCAGCAGCCTTAACCCGGACAGGTCCCAGACCGGGGAGCTGTTTTTT.

The chain links TRBV5-1 to TRBJ2-7; possibly TRBD1 for D (5 bases). Germline assignment: CDR1 SGHRS and CDR2 YFSETQ. CDR3 size: 15 residues. Trimming took off 6 bases at V and 2 bases at J, with 18 bases between the two ends. The CDR3 loop reads CASTPGSPGTYEQYF. The CDR3 coding sequence is TGCGCCAGCACCCCCGGCTCTCCAGGGACCTACGAGCAGTACTTC.

The rearrangement links TRBV9 to TRBJ2-3; D possibly corresponds to TRBD1 (5 bases). The CDR3 is 13 residues long. Deletions cut 0 bases from V and 6 bases from J, with 8 bases between. The germline V gene has CDR1 SGDLS and CDR2 YYNGEE. The CDR3 loop is CASSVDRPDTQYF. CDR3 sequence (DNA): TGTGCCAGCAGCGTAGACAGGCCGGATACGCAGTATTTT.

The chain uses TRBV9 and TRBJ2-5; 8 bases map to TRBD2. The junction had 11 bases not matched to a gene; V was cut back by 4 bases and J by 3 bases. Germline V gives CDR1 SGDLS, CDR2 YYNGEE. This CDR3 is 16 amino acids long. CDR3 sequence (DNA): TGTGCCAGCAGCAGACGTAGCGGGATCTTAGAAGAGACCCAGTACTTC. The encoded protein is CASSRRSGILEETQYF.

This clone was seen just once. V and J are TRBV5-6 and TRBJ1-1; no firm D call. The germline V gene has CDR1 SGHDT and CDR2 YYEEEE. V lost 4 bases and J lost 10, with 17 bases in between. The CDR3 consists of 13 residues. The CDR3, as DNA: TGTGCCAGCAGCCCCTCCGGGGAATCGGGAGCTTTCTTT. Translated, it gives CASSPSGESGAFF.

The chain combines TRBV6-1 with TRBJ2-5; D remains unclear. Trimming pared 2 bases from V and 1 base from J, leaving 8 bases between. The germline V gene encodes CDR1 MNHNS and CDR2 SASEGT. There are 14 residues in the CDR3. The CDR3 sequence is CASSERVAQETQYF. The CDR3 coding sequence is TGTGCCAGCAGTGAACGGGTGGCCCAAGAGACCCAGTACTTC.

V and J are TRBV28 and TRBJ1-2; D may be TRBD1 (6 bases). The CDR3 runs to 12 residues. Germline V gives CDR1 MDHEN, CDR2 SYDVKM. V was trimmed by 10 bases and J by 2 bases, leaving 11 bases between them. The CDR3 DNA follows: TGTGCCATTCCACAGGGAAACTATGGCTACACCTTC. Amino acids: CAIPQGNYGYTF.

J is TRBJ2-3 and V is TRBV7-6, with 8 bases lining up with TRBD2. The CDR3 has 14 residues. The J segment lost 3 bases and the V segment lost 1 base, leaving 0 bases of the junction unmatched. CDR1 SGHVS and CDR2 FNYEAQ come from the germline V gene. CDR3 amino acids: CASSLVAGTDTQYF. The CDR3 nucleotides read TGTGCCAGCAGCTTAGTAGCGGGGACAGATACGCAGTATTTT.

The rearrangement links TRBV7-9 to TRBJ1-5; TRBD1 matches at 8 bases. This CDR3 has 13 residues. J was trimmed by 7 bases and V by 7 bases; bases with no gene match: 6. From germline, CDR1 is SEHNR and CDR2 FQNEAQ (reference sequence). The CDR3 reads CASNDRGGQPQHF. The CDR3 DNA sequence: TGTGCCAGCAACGACAGGGGTGGCCAGCCCCAGCATTTT.

As regards this clone: Compared with germline, one end of the junction differs, possibly owing to a read error. The V gene is TRBV9, the J gene TRBJ2-1; tentative D call: TRBD1 (8 bases). Germline assignment: CDR1 SGDLS and CDR2 YYNGEE. The CDR3 is 16 amino acids. CDR3 loop: CARSATALQGGDEQFF. As DNA, the CDR3 is TGTGCCCGCAGCGCCACGGCATTACAGGGGGGGGATGAGCAGTTCTTC.

The rearrangement links TRBV9 to TRBJ2-2, with D possibly being TRBD1 (5 bases). The CDR3 spans 15 residues. Trimming stripped 0 bases from V and 8 bases from J, with 14 bases between. In germline, CDR1 is SGDLS, CDR2 YYNGEE. CDR3: CASSVEGQRLGELFF. As DNA, the CDR3 is TGTGCCAGCAGCGTAGAAGGACAAAGACTGGGGGAGCTGTTTTTT.

This clone has a single count. DNA for the CDR3: TGTGCCAGTAGTACCTGGACTAGCGGGGTTGGATACAATGAGCAGTTCTTC. Translating it yields CASSTWTSGVGYNEQFF. This chain connects TRBV19 to TRBJ2-1; 12 bases line up with TRBD2. CDR1 LNHDA and CDR2 SQIVND come from the germline V gene (reference sequence). The CDR3 sequence is 17 residues long. V trimming: 4 bases; J trimming: 4 bases; junction bases outside the gene matches: 8.

This clone occurred once. V gene TRBV30 combines with J gene TRBJ1-1; D may be TRBD1 (5 bases). Trimming left V 4 bases short and J 4 bases short, with 19 bases between. From germline, CDR1 is GTSNPN and CDR2 SVGIG (reference sequence). CDR3 length: 15 residues. The CDR3 nucleotides are TGTGCCTGGACCCCCGTGGGAGGGGCGGTCACTGAAGCTTTCTTT. Translated, it gives CAWTPVGGAVTEAFF.

The V and J genes are TRBV5-5 and TRBJ1-4; the D gene is possibly TRBD1 (5 bases). From germline, CDR1 is SGHKS and CDR2 YYEKEE (reference sequence). V shed 4 bases and J shed 8 bases, with 9 bases lying between them. This CDR3 contains 12 residues. The CDR3 region has the DNA TGTGCCAGCAGCGGGGACTCCGAAAAACTGTTTTTT. Encoded protein: CASSGDSEKLFF.

CDR3 DNA sequence: TGTGCCAGCAGTTTAAGACAGGGACATGACTACGAGCAGTACTTC. Protein: CASSLRQGHDYEQYF. The chain links TRBV28 to TRBJ2-7; 7 bases are shared with TRBD1. V trimming: 2 bases; J trimming: 3 bases; junction bases outside the gene matches: 7. Germline V gene sequence: CDR1 MDHEN, CDR2 SYDVKM. The CDR3 extends over 15 amino acids.

The chain couples TRBV5-1 to TRBJ2-5; 9 nucleotides align to TRBD1. CDR1 is SGHRS, CDR2 YFSETQ, per germline. Trimming took 5 bases from V and 3 from J; bases not matched to a gene: 8. The CDR3 loop spans 15 amino acids. In DNA form, the CDR3 reads TGCGCCAGCAGGAAGGCGACAGGGGGAAAAGAGACCCAGTACTTC. Translation: CASRKATGGKETQYF.

The rearrangement links TRBV10-2 to TRBJ2-3; 10 nucleotides agree with TRBD2. Germline V gene lookup returns CDR1 WSHSY and CDR2 SAAADI. Unmatched junction bases numbered 5, after V lost 4 bases and J lost 4 bases. The CDR3 covers 15 residues. The CDR3 DNA sequence: TGCGCCAGCAGTGTTCCTAGCGGGAGATCAGATACGCAGTATTTT. Translation: CASSVPSGRSDTQYF.

This chain joins TRBV6-5 and TRBJ2-7, with 11 bases identical to TRBD2. CDR1 is MNHEY, CDR2 SVGAGI, per germline. This CDR3 has 15 residues. Germline trimming cut 6 bases from V and 0 bases from J; bases unmatched to any gene: 4. CDR3 coding DNA: TGTGCCAGCAGGACTCTAGCGGGAGGCTCCTACGAGCAGTACTTC. Translating it yields CASRTLAGGSYEQYF.

This chain uses TRBV5-6 with TRBJ2-7; no clear D gene. Germline CDR1 SGHDT, CDR2 YYEEEE. The length of the CDR3 is 14 residues. Trimming left V 1 base short and J 3 bases short, with 11 bases between. The CDR3: CASSLSLTVYEQYF. CDR3 nucleotide sequence: TGTGCCAGCAGCTTGAGCCTCACAGTCTACGAGCAGTACTTC.

This clone was observed a single time. V usage is TRBV11-2 and J usage is TRBJ2-1; 12 bases agree with TRBD2. Germline trimming cut 5 bases from V and 3 bases from J; bases unmatched to any gene: 5. CDR1 is SGHAT, CDR2 FQNNGV, per germline. CDR3 size: 16 residues. The CDR3 sequence is CASSAWTSGNYNEQFF. The CDR3 DNA follows: TGTGCCAGCAGCGCCTGGACTAGCGGGAACTACAATGAGCAGTTCTTC.

J is TRBJ2-1 and V is TRBV5-1; TRBD2 agrees at 8 bases. After removal of 4 bases from V and 6 bases from J, the junction contained 15 bases not matched to a gene. CDR1 is SGHRS, CDR2 YFSETQ, per germline. The CDR3 runs to 17 residues. CDR3 bases: TGCGCCAGCAGCATAGATAGCGGGAAGTACTGGACCAATGAGCAGTTCTTC. Amino acids: CASSIDSGKYWTNEQFF.

The chain links TRBV5-6 to TRBJ2-7; 7 positions match TRBD2. Unmatched junction bases numbered 13, after V lost 5 bases and J lost 5 bases. Germline CDR1 reads SGHDT; CDR2 reads YYEEEE. The CDR3 contains 15 residues. Here the CDR3 reads CASSSIEGGVDEQYF. The CDR3 DNA sequence: TGTGCCAGCAGTTCAATTGAGGGAGGGGTGGACGAGCAGTACTTC.

V is TRBV13 and J is TRBJ1-2; TRBD1 is a possible D gene (6 bases). The CDR3 loop spans 15 amino acids. The ends were cut back, 5 bases at V and 3 bases at J, with 16 bases in the middle. Germline V CDR1 and CDR2: PRHDT, FYEKMQ (reference sequence). The CDR3 coding sequence is TGTGCCAGCAGCCCAAGAGGGGGTGGGGACTATGGCTACACCTTC. Its protein product is CASSPRGGGDYGYTF.